This T cell receptor beta chain is drawn from a study of T cells in Graves' hyperthyroidism and ophthalmopathy. With regard to this clonotype: The antigen is unknown.

Researchers took RNA transcripts and amplified the TCR beta CDR3 regions from them. When the TCR CDR3 underwent first-round RT-PCR, the HTBI primer set was used. A single record per CDR3 protein comes from TCRdb applying MiXCR to the multiplex PCR reads. In the table there are about 550,000 distinct CDR3 sequences, around 20% of which are singletons. Notes on the study in general: The blood repertoire included most of the expanded thyroid clonotypes above 0.001. Ophthalmopathy was model-predicted a median approximately six months pre-onset.

The CDR3 has 13 residues. With 3 bases clipped from V and 7 bases from J, the junction kept 6 bases outside the gene matches. The germline V gene encodes CDR1 DFQATT and CDR2 SNEGSKA (reference sequence). This receptor was obtained from a man between 18 and 29 years old with Graves' hyperthyroidism. The V gene is TRBV20-1, the J gene TRBJ1-5; the match to TRBD1 covers 7 bases. The specimen was blood. CDR3 sequence (DNA): TGCAGTGCTAGCCCAGACAGGGACCAGCCCCAGCATTTT. Protein sequence: CSASPDRDQPQHF.